These 7 T cell receptor beta chains were sequenced from one sample in a study of T cells after yellow fever vaccination. One entry per CDR3 protein, called by TCRdb with MiXCR from the 5' RACE reads. The sample shows approximately 300,000 distinct CDR3 sequences, around 7% of them seen only once. The source was PBMCs, collected approximately 47 days after the first yellow fever vaccination. The receptor set was obtained from a man younger than 30 who received the YFV17D yellow fever vaccine.

The sample holds a few counts of this clonotype. This chain joins TRBV25-1 and TRBJ2-7; either TRBD1 or TRBD2 may fit D (5 bases each). The CDR3 runs 13 residues. Per the germline V gene, CDR1 is MGHDK and CDR2 is SYGVNS. The V end lost 5 bases, the J end lost 4 bases, and 12 bases lay between the germline ends. The CDR3 reads CASSTRGGYEQYV. Here the CDR3 DNA reads TGTGCCAGCAGTACAAGGGGCGGGTACGAGCAGTACGTC.

This rearrangement joins TRBV7-2 to TRBJ1-2; no definite D call. This CDR3 comprises 14 residues. The V end was cut by 0 bases, the J end by 3 bases, with 8 bases between. In germline, CDR1 is SGHTA, CDR2 FQGNSA. The CDR3 nucleotides are TGTGCCAGCAGCTTAGCACGCACCTACTATGGCTACACCTTC. It encodes CASSLARTYYGYTF.

The sample holds a few counts of this clonotype. The chain combines TRBV7-9 with TRBJ2-3, with TRBD1 as a possible D gene (7 bases). CDR3 length equals 13 residues. V shed 10 bases and J shed 8 bases, with 19 bases lying between them. CDR1 SEHNR and CDR2 FQNEAQ come from the germline V gene (reference sequence). CDR3 coding DNA: TGTGCCACAGAAACAGGGACAGCGGGTACGCAGTATTTT. Amino acids: CATETGTAGTQYF.

The chain has TRBV7-2 and TRBJ2-7; D is possibly TRBD1 (6 bases). The CDR3 is 14 amino acids. V lost 5 bases to trimming and J lost 0 bases, with 11 bases between them. Germline V gene data show CDR1 as SGHTA and CDR2 as FQGNSA. Here the CDR3 DNA reads TGTGCCAGCAGCCCACGGGACACCTCCTACGAGCAGTACTTC. This encodes CASSPRDTSYEQYF.

This clonotype was counted ten times or more. V is TRBV5-1 and J is TRBJ2-5; 7 bases line up with TRBD1. The CDR3 extends over 15 amino acids. V shed 4 bases and J 5 bases; nucleotides not matched to a gene: 11. The germline CDR1 and CDR2 sequences are SGHRS and YFSETQ. The CDR3 loop reads CASSKETGMMETQYF. CDR3 in DNA: TGCGCCAGCAGCAAAGAGACAGGGATGATGGAGACCCAGTACTTC. The complete variable domain, with remaining parts taken from reference TRBV5-1 and TRBJ2-5, reads KAGVTQTPRYLIKTRGQQVTLSCSPISGHRSVSWYQQTPGQGLQFLFEYFSETQRNKGNFPGRFSGRQFSNSRSEMNVSTLELGDSALYLCASSKETGMMETQYFGPGTRLLVL.

This clonotype came up a few times. The gene calls are TRBV18 and TRBJ1-5, with unresolved D. V lost 3 bases, J lost 3 bases, and 6 bases lay in between. This CDR3 spans 13 amino acids. Germline CDR1 reads KGHSH; CDR2 reads LQKENI. The CDR3 nucleotides are TGTGCCAGCTCACCGCCACTCAATCAGCCCCAGCATTTT. Translating gives CASSPPLNQPQHF.

This clonotype showed up just a few times. The rearrangement links TRBV10-1 to TRBJ2-5, with 7 positions matching TRBD1. Germline values: CDR1 WNHNN, CDR2 SYGVQD (reference sequence). Trimming cost V 1 base and J 5 bases; bases outside gene matches: 7. There are 15 residues in the CDR3. As DNA, the CDR3 is TGCGCCAGCAGTGAGTGGAGACAGGGAAGGGAGACCCAGTACTTC. Translating gives CASSEWRQGRETQYF.